This T cell receptor beta chain was captured in a study of T cells in Graves' hyperthyroidism and ophthalmopathy. General study findings and limits: The model foresaw ophthalmopathy a median approximately 6.3 months prior to onset.

Across 18 months, stable Graves' hyperthyroidism was marked by no progression to ophthalmopathy. Diagnoses rested on clinical symptoms, serum thyroxine and TRAb, thyroid ultrasound and orbital computed tomography. Germline-derived CDR1 and CDR2 are SGHKS and YYEKEE (reference sequence). The CDR3 totals 16 residues. About this clonotype: The antigen remains undetermined. The germline gene is not matched at one end of the junction; a read error may be the cause.

TCR beta CDR3 sequences were amplified from RNA transcripts. HTBI primers were employed in a first-round RT-PCR of the TCR CDR3. In TCRdb, the multiplex PCR reads were re-called with MiXCR into one record per CDR3 protein. The table shows a few hundred thousand distinct CDR3 sequences, with around a sixth occurring only once. The chain joins TRBV5-5 to TRBJ2-2; 8 nucleotides match TRBD2. The clonotype was recovered from a woman in her thirties with Graves' hyperthyroidism. Input material: blood. The CDR3 DNA is TGCGCCAGCAGAAAAGGGCAGCGGGAGATGACCGGGGAGCTGTTTTTT. It translates to CASRKGQREMTGELFF.